This is a list of T cell receptor beta chains from one sample in a study of cytotoxic CD8 clonotypes in ibrutinib-treated CLL. Only in-frame clones appear in the TCRdb table, and some are missing; sequencing was by immunoSEQ multiplex PCR. Of approximately 280,000 clones in the sample, approximately 76% were seen once. Sequenced material: PBMCs, taken at disease progression, from a patient treated with ibrutinib. Source of these receptors: a human donor with chronic lymphocytic leukemia. CDR3s include the opening cysteine and the closing phenylalanine or tryptophan. A D gene is named only where the DNA matches it firmly. Clone size is stated in some rows and not others, as once, few, many or a class when expanded.

TRBV4-1	TRBJ2-7	NA	NA	TGCGCCAGCAGCCAAGTGGGGGGACTTGCCTCCTACGAGCAGTACTTC	CASSQVGGLASYEQYF
TRBV7-9	TRBJ2-1	NA	TRBD2	TGTGCCAGCAGCTCAATAGCGGGAGCGGTCAATGAGCAGTTCTTC	CASSSIAGAVNEQFF
TRBV5-1	TRBJ2-7	NA	TRBD1	TGCGCCAGCAGCAAGACAGGGGCCAGCTCCTACGAGCAGTACTTC	CASSKTGASSYEQYF
TRBV2	TRBJ2-5	NA	TRBD2	TGTGCCAGCAGTGCTCTAGCGGGGGGAGAGACCCAGTACTTC	CASSALAGGETQYF
TRBV9	TRBJ2-5	NA	TRBD1	TGTGCCAGCAGCGATTCGACAGGGAGCTTAGGGACCCAGTACTTC	CASSDSTGSLGTQYF
TRBV5-1	TRBJ2-7	NA	TRBD2	TGCGCCAGCAGCCCCGTGGTGGGAGACCGCGGGGGGCAGTACTTC	CASSPVVGDRGGQYF
TRBV28	TRBJ2-5	NA	TRBD2	TGTGCCAGCACAAATAGCGGGAGTTCTCAAGAGACCCAGTACTTC	CASTNSGSSQETQYF
TRBV27	TRBJ2-1	NA	NA	TGTGCCAGCAGTCCCCGGGACAACTACAATGAGCAGTTCTTC	CASSPRDNYNEQFF
TRBV11-2	TRBJ2-1	NA	TRBD2	TGTGCCAGCAGCTCCTGGGGTAGCGGGACGAATGAGCAGTTCTTC	CASSSWGSGTNEQFF
TRBV7-8	TRBJ2-7	NA	NA	TGTGCCAGCAGCTTAGGGGGGGGCCCCCTTCCCTACGAGCAGTACTTC	CASSLGGGPLPYEQYF
TRBV7-9	TRBJ2-7	NA	TRBD1	TGTGCCAGCAGCGTGACAGGGATCGAGCAGTACTTC	CASSVTGIEQYF
TRBV5-1	TRBJ2-7	few	NA	TGCGCCAGCAGCCTGGCTGGGGCCAACTACGAGCAGTACTTC	CASSLAGANYEQYF
TRBV7-9	TRBJ2-5	NA	TRBD1	TGTGCCAGCAGCTGGGGACAGATGGAGACCCAGTACTTC	CASSWGQMETQYF
TRBV19	TRBJ1-1	NA	TRBD1	TGTGCCATCGGACAGGGTGGTCCTGAAGCTTTCTTT	CAIGQGGPEAFF
TRBV4-3	TRBJ2-7	NA	NA	TGCGCCAGCAGCCAAGAGGATTGGGGCATGGGGGAGCAGTACTTC	CASSQEDWGMGEQYF
TRBV2	TRBJ2-7	NA	NA	TGTGCCAGCAGGGAGGGGGTCGGCAGTTTGCCGGGCGAGCAGTACTTC	CASREGVGSLPGEQYF
TRBV9	TRBJ1-6	few	NA	TGTGCCAGCAGCTCATTGGGGGCCTATTCACCCCTCCACTTT	CASSSLGAYSPLHF
TRBV5-1	TRBJ2-5	NA	NA	TGCGCCAGCAGCTTGGCCAGTGGGATCCAAGAGACCCAGTACTTC	CASSLASGIQETQYF
TRBV5-1	TRBJ1-2	NA	TRBD1	TGCGCCAGCAGCTTGGCCAGGGGGCGCTTCGTCTATGGCTACACCTTC	CASSLARGRFVYGYTF
TRBV4-1	TRBJ2-1	NA	NA	TGCGCCAGCAGCCTATACAGTTGGGGCAATGAGCAGTTCTTC	CASSLYSWGNEQFF
TRBV13	TRBJ2-7	NA	NA	TGTGCCAGCAGCCCGAGGACGACAAGCTACGAGCAGTACTTC	CASSPRTTSYEQYF
TRBV27	TRBJ1-5	NA	NA	TGTGCCAGCAGTCCTCGGGGGCCCTATAGCAATCAGCCCCAGCATTTT	CASSPRGPYSNQPQHF
TRBV21-1	TRBJ2-1	NA	NA	TGTGCCAGCAGCAAAGGGCCACTAGCGGGAACTTACAATGAGCAGTTCTTC	CASSKGPLAGTYNEQFF
TRBV29-1	TRBJ1-1	NA	TRBD1	TGCAGCGTGGGCGGACAGGGGGGGATGAACACTGAAGCTTTCTTT	CSVGGQGGMNTEAFF
TRBV29-1	TRBJ2-3	NA	NA	TGCAGCGTTGATGCTTCGGATACGCAGTATTTT	CSVDASDTQYF
TRBV2	TRBJ2-2	NA	NA	TGTGCCAGCAGCAGACTAACAAACACCGGGGAGCTGTTTTTT	CASSRLTNTGELFF
TRBV15	TRBJ2-1	few	TRBD2	TGTGCCACCAGCAGAGGAAGCGGGGGACCCAATGAGCAGTTCTTC	CATSRGSGGPNEQFF
TRBV9	TRBJ2-5	NA	TRBD2	TGTGCCAGCAGTCTAGGAGCGGGAGGTATCCAAGAGACCCAGTACTTC	CASSLGAGGIQETQYF
TRBV4-1	TRBJ2-7	NA	NA	TGCGCCAGCAGCCAAGATTGGACAGCCCGGGGGCAGTACTTC	CASSQDWTARGQYF
TRBV6-5	TRBJ2-5	NA	TRBD1	TGTGCCAGCAGTCTTACAGGGGGCGGGAAGACCCAGTACTTC	CASSLTGGGKTQYF
TRBV14	TRBJ1-2	NA	TRBD1	TGTGCCAGCAGCCTATATCAGGGGGCGCGGGTCTATGGCTACACCTTC	CASSLYQGARVYGYTF
TRBV4-1	TRBJ1-1	NA	TRBD1	TGCGCCAGCAGCCCACTGGGACAGGGTCAGAACACTGAAGCTTTCTTT	CASSPLGQGQNTEAFF
TRBV5-6	TRBJ1-1	few	TRBD1	TGTGCCAGCTGGTCCGGCGACAGGGTGGGGTACACTGAAGCTTTCTTT	CASWSGDRVGYTEAFF
TRBV5-4	TRBJ2-1	NA	NA	TGTGCCAGCAGCTTTGGAGGTTACAATGAGCAGTTCTTC	CASSFGGYNEQFF
TRBV29-1	TRBJ1-4	NA	NA	TGCAGCGTCGCCTTCGGGGGGAAACTGTTTTTT	CSVAFGGKLFF
TRBV19	TRBJ1-2	NA	NA	TGTGCCAGTAGTATGGCTGCGACAGAAGCTAACTATGGCTACACCTTC	CASSMAATEANYGYTF
TRBV29-1	TRBJ2-1	NA	NA	TGCAGCGTTGAAGCAAGTTTTAGCTCCTACAATGAGCAGTTCTTC	CSVEASFSSYNEQFF
TRBV10-3	TRBJ2-3	NA	NA	TGTGCCATCAGTGATACAACAATAAGCACAGATACGCAGTATTTT	CAISDTTISTDTQYF
TRBV20-1	TRBJ1-4	few	NA	TGCAGTGCTAGAAGGGAAAAACTGTTTTTT	CSARREKLFF
TRBV7-6	TRBJ2-7	once	NA	TGTGCCAGCAGCTTAGAACAGGGCTCCTACGAGCAGTACTTC	CASSLEQGSYEQYF
TRBV5-6	TRBJ2-5	NA	TRBD2	TGTGCCAGCAGCCAAACGGGGGGCCAAGAGACCCAGTACTTC	CASSQTGGQETQYF